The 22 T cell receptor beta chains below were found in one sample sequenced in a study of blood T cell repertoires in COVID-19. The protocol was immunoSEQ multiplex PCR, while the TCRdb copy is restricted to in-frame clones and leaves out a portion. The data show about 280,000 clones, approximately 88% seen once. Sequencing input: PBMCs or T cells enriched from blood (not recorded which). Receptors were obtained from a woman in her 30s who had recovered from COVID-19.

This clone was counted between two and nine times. The CDR3 reads CASSVGQDNEAFF. CDR3 sequence (DNA): TGTGCCAGCAGCGTAGGCCAGGATAATGAAGCTTTCTTT. The chain is built from TRBV9 and TRBJ1-1; D gene unclear. Germline CDR1 is SGDLS and CDR2 is YYNGEE. This CDR3 spans 13 amino acids. Trimming removed 0 bases from V and 7 bases from J, with 10 bases in between.

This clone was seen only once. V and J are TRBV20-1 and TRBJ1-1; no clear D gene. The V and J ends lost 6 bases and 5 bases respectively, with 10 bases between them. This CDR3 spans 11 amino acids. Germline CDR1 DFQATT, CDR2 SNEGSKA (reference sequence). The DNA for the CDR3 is TGCAGTGCCTCGTCCCGGACTGAAGCTTTCTTT. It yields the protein CSASSRTEAFF.

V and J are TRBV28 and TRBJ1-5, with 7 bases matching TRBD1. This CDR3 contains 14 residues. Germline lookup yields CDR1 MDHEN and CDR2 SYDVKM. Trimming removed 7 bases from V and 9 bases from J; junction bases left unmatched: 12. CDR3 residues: CASTLPGQPRPQHF. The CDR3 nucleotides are TGTGCCAGCACTCTCCCGGGACAGCCCCGGCCCCAGCATTTT.

The CDR3 protein is CAWAWAGEKLFF. The CDR3 nucleotides read TGTGCCTGGGCCTGGGCCGGTGAAAAACTGTTTTTT. The chain uses TRBV30 and TRBJ1-4; D remains ambiguous. Germline lookup yields CDR1 GTSNPN and CDR2 SVGIG (reference sequence). This CDR3 is 12 amino acids long. Trimming stripped 5 bases from V and 7 bases from J, with 11 bases between.

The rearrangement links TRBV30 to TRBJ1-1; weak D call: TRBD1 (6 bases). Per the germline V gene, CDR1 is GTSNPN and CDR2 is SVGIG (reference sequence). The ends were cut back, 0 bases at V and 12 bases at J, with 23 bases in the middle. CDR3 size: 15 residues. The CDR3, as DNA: TGTGCCTGGAGTGTATCGGGAACAGGGAGAATCAGGTCTTTCTTT. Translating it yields CAWSVSGTGRIRSFF.

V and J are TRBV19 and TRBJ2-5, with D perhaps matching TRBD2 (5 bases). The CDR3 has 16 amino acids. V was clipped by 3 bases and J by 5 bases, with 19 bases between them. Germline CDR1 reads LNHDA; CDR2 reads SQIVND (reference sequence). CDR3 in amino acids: CASSMIRGLRVETQYF. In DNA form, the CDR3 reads TGTGCCAGTAGTATGATTCGAGGGTTGAGGGTGGAGACCCAGTACTTC.

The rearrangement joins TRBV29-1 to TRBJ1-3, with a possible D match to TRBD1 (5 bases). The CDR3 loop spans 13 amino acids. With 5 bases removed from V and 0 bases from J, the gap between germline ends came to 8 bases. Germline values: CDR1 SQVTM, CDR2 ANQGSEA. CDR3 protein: CSVTGFSGNTIYF. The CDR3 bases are TGCAGCGTTACAGGATTCTCTGGAAACACCATATATTTT.

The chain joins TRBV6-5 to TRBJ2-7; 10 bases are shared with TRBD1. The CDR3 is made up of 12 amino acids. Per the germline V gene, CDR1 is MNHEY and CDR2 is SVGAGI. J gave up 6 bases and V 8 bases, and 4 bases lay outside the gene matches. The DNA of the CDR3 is TGTGCCAGCGGACAGGGGGAGGGCGAGCAGTACTTC. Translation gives CASGQGEGEQYF.

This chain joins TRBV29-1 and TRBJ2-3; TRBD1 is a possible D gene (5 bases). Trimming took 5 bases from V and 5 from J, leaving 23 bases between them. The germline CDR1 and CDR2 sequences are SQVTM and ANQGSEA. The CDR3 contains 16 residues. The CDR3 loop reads CSVTPRLQDKLDTQYF. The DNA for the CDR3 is TGCAGCGTTACACCCCGTTTGCAGGACAAATTAGATACGCAGTATTTT.

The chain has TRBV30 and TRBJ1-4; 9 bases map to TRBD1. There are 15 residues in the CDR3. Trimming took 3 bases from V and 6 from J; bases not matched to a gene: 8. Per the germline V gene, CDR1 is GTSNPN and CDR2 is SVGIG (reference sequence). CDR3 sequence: CAWRPGQGNDEKLFF. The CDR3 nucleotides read TGTGCCTGGAGACCGGGACAGGGAAATGATGAAAAACTGTTTTTT.

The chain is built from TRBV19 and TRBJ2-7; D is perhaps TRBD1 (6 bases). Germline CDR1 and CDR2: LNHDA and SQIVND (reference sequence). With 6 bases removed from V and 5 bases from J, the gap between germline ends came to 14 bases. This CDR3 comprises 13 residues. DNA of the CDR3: TGTGCCAGTAGCAGCCACAGGGCCCACGAGCAGTACTTC. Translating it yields CASSSHRAHEQYF.

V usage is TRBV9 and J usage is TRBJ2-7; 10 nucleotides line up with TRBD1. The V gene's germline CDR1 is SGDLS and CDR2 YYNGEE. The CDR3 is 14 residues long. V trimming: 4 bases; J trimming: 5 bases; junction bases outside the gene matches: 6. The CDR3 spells CASSTRTGGDEQYF. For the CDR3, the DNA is TGTGCCAGCAGCACCCGGACAGGGGGTGACGAGCAGTACTTC.

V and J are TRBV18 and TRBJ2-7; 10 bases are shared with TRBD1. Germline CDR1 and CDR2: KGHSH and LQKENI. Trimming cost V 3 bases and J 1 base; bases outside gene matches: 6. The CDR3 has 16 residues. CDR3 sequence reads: CASSPTGGVGSYEQYF. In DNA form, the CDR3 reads TGTGCCAGCTCACCGACAGGGGGCGTAGGGTCCTACGAGCAGTACTTC.

This CDR3 is CASSLGPSGRYEQYF. The CDR3 region has the DNA TGTGCCAGCAGTTTAGGTCCCAGCGGGAGATACGAGCAGTACTTC. The chain recombines TRBV27 with TRBJ2-7; 8 bases agree with TRBD2. This CDR3 has 15 amino acids. Per the germline V gene, CDR1 is MNHEY and CDR2 is SMNVEV (reference sequence). V lost 2 bases and J lost 4; bases outside the gene matches: 7.

The CDR3, as DNA: TGTGCCAGCAGCGTAGGGTCCGGACTAGGAGCAGGGCAGTACTTC. This sequence encodes CASSVGSGLGAGQYF. This chain joins TRBV9 and TRBJ2-7; TRBD2 matches at 7 bases. J gave up 9 bases and V 0 bases, and 12 bases lay outside the gene matches. The CDR3 sequence is 15 residues long. The germline gives CDR1 SGDLS, CDR2 YYNGEE.

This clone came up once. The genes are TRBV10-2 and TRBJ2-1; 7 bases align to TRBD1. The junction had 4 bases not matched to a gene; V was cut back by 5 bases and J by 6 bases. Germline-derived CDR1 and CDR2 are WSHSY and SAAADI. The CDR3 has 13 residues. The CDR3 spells CASSLGQINEQFF. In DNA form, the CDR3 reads TGCGCCAGCAGTCTGGGACAGATCAATGAGCAGTTCTTC.

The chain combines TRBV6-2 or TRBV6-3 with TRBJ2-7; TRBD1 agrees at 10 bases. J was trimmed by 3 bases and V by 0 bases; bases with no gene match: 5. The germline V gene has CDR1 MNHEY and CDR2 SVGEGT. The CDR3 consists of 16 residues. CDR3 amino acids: CASSYSTGQGFYEQYF. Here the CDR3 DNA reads TGTGCCAGCAGTTACTCGACGGGACAGGGGTTCTACGAGCAGTACTTC.

CDR3 sequence (DNA): TGTGCTAGTGGTTACTCACCGGGGGGGGCGAGCACCGGGGAGCTGTTTTTT. This sequence encodes CASGYSPGGASTGELFF. This rearrangement joins TRBV12-5 to TRBJ2-2, with 8 bases fitting TRBD2. Per the germline V gene, CDR1 is LGHNT and CDR2 is FRNRAP. The CDR3 has 17 residues. The V segment lost 4 bases and the J segment 4 bases; nucleotides outside the gene matches: 11.

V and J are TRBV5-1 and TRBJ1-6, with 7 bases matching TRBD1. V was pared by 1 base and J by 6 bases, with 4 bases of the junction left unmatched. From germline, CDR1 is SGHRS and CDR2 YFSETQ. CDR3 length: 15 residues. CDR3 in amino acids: CASSLWTGANSPLHF. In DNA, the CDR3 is TGCGCCAGCAGCTTGTGGACAGGAGCTAATTCACCCCTCCACTTT.

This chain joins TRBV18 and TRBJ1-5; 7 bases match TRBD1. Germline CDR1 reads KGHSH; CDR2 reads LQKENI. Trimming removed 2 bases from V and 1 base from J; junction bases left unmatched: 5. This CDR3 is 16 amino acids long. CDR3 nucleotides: TGTGCCAGCTCACCATCCCCGGGACAGAGCAATCAGCCCCAGCATTTT. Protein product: CASSPSPGQSNQPQHF.

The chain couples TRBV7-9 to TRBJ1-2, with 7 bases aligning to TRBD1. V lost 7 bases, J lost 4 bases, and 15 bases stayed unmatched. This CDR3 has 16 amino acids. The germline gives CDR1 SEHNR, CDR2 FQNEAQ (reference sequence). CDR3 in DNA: TGTGCCAGCACCAGCGGACAGGTTGAGAACTCCTATGGCTACACCTTC. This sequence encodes CASTSGQVENSYGYTF. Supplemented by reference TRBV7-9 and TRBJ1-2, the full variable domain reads DTGVSQNPRHKITKRGQNVTFRCDPISEHNRLYWYRQTLGQGPEFLTYFQNEAQLEKSRLLSDRFSAERPKGSFSTLEIQRTEQGDSAMYLCASTSGQVENSYGYTFGSGTRLTVV.

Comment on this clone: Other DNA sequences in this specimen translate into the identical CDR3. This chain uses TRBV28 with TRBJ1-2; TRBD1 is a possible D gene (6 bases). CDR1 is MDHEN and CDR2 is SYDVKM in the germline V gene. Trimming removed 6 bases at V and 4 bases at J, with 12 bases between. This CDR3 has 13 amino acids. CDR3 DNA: TGTGCCAGCAGCTCTACAGGGTTCTATGGCTACACCTTC. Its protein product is CASSSTGFYGYTF.